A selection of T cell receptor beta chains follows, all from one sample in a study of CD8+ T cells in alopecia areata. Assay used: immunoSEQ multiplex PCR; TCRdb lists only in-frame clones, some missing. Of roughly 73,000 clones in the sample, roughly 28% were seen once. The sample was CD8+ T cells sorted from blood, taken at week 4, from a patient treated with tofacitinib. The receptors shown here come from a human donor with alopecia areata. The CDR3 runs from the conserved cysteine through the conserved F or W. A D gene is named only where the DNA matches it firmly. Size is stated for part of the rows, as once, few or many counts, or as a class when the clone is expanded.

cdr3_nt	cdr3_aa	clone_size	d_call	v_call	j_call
TGTGCCACGAAAACAGGGGCGAACACTGAAGCTTTCTTT	CATKTGANTEAFF	NA	TRBD1	TRBV5-4	TRBJ1-1
TGCGCCAGCAGCCAAGTATGGAACTCCATGAACACTGAAGCTTTCTTT	CASSQVWNSMNTEAFF	NA	NA	TRBV4-1	TRBJ1-1
TGTGCCAGCAGCGCCACCGGCAGGTCGAACACTGAAGCTTTCTTT	CASSATGRSNTEAFF	few	NA	TRBV5-6	TRBJ1-1
TGCGCCAGCAGCCTGACAGGGATTGGAACTGAAGCTTTCTTT	CASSLTGIGTEAFF	NA	TRBD1	TRBV5-1	TRBJ1-1
TGTGCCAGTAGTATAGCAGGGGGCGGCACTGAAGCTTTCTTT	CASSIAGGGTEAFF	few	TRBD1	TRBV19	TRBJ1-1
TGCAGCGTTCGGACTAGCGGGAGGAGGACAGATACGCAGTATTTT	CSVRTSGRRTDTQYF	few	TRBD2	TRBV29-1	TRBJ2-3
TGTGCCTGGAGTCTCGGGAGCTCCTACAATGAGCAGTTCTTC	CAWSLGSSYNEQFF	few	NA	TRBV30	TRBJ2-1
TGCAGCGTTGTAGGTCGGTCCTACAATGAGCAGTTCTTC	CSVVGRSYNEQFF	NA	NA	TRBV29-1	TRBJ2-1
TGTGCCAGCAGCGACGGACTAGCGGGAGTAGGCTACGAGCAGTACTTC	CASSDGLAGVGYEQYF	few	TRBD2	TRBV14	TRBJ2-7
TGTGCTAGCAGCTTAGAACGAGGTTGGCTTGGAGAGACCCAGTACTTC	CASSLERGWLGETQYF	NA	NA	TRBV7-7	TRBJ2-5
TGCAGCGCCACAGGGGACACTGAAGCTTTCTTT	CSATGDTEAFF	few	TRBD1	TRBV29-1	TRBJ1-1
TGCAGCGTTGAGGTCTCAGGGAGGGACGAGACCCAGTACTTC	CSVEVSGRDETQYF	few	TRBD2	TRBV29-1	TRBJ2-5
TGTGCCAGCAGCTTAGGAGAGAGCGAAGCTTTCTTT	CASSLGESEAFF	NA	NA	TRBV5-4	TRBJ1-1
TGTGCCAGCAGTTACTCGCGTCAGGGTGGGACTGAAGCTTTCTTT	CASSYSRQGGTEAFF	NA	NA	TRBV6-5	TRBJ1-1
TGTGCCAGCACTAGGAGCGGGAGGGAAGATACGCAGTATTTT	CASTRSGREDTQYF	NA	TRBD2	TRBV5-6	TRBJ2-3
TGTGCCAGCAGTTTAAGCTATCAGCCCCAGCATTTT	CASSLSYQPQHF	many	NA	TRBV28	TRBJ1-5
TGTGCCAGCAGTTACGACAGCTACAATGAGCAGTTCTTC	CASSYDSYNEQFF	few	NA	TRBV6-5	TRBJ2-1
TGTGCCAGCAGTTTAGGCGTGGTGCTAGCTACCTACGAGCAGTACTTC	CASSLGVVLATYEQYF	few	NA	TRBV28	TRBJ2-7
TGTGCCAGCGGGACAGGGTCGGTCAATGAGCAGTTCTTC	CASGTGSVNEQFF	few	TRBD1	TRBV19	TRBJ2-1
TGTGCCAGCAGCCTACAGGGTCGGATGAGAGATACGCAGTATTTT	CASSLQGRMRDTQYF	NA	NA	TRBV14	TRBJ2-3
TGTGCCAGCAGCTTAGCTGGCCCAGGCGACAGGGGTTTCTATGAGCAGTTCTTC	CASSLAGPGDRGFYEQFF	few	TRBD1	TRBV7-8	TRBJ2-1
TGCAGCGTTGCCTTCTCCGGGACCCAGGGGGGGGAGCTGTTTTTT	CSVAFSGTQGGELFF	few	NA	TRBV29-1	TRBJ2-2
TGCGCCAGCAGCTTCCGGGACAGTACCTACGAGCAGTACTTC	CASSFRDSTYEQYF	NA	TRBD1	TRBV5-1	TRBJ2-7
TGCGCCAGCAGCCGGACTAGCGGCGAGGGAGGTGAGCAGTTCTTC	CASSRTSGEGGEQFF	few	TRBD2	TRBV4-1	TRBJ2-1
TGTGCCAGCAGTTTATCGAATTCCGACTACGAGCAGTACTTC	CASSLSNSDYEQYF	few	NA	TRBV27	TRBJ2-7
TGCAGCGTGAACGAGGGAGGAGGTTCCTACGAGCAGTACTTC	CSVNEGGGSYEQYF	NA	NA	TRBV29-1	TRBJ2-7
TGTGCCAGCAGTGAAGGCCCTAGTCCCGGGGAGCTGTTTTTT	CASSEGPSPGELFF	NA	NA	TRBV25-1	TRBJ2-2
TGCGCCAGCAAATTGGCCGAGCAGATCTACGAGCAGTACTTC	CASKLAEQIYEQYF	NA	NA	TRBV5-1	TRBJ2-7
TGCAGCGCCGCTAGCGGCGAGCAGTACTTC	CSAASGEQYF	few	TRBD2	TRBV29-1	TRBJ2-7
TGCAGCGCGATGGGGGGCGGGAGTGGAGGCGAGACCCAGTACTTC	CSAMGGGSGGETQYF	NA	NA	TRBV29-1	TRBJ2-5
TGCAGCGCCATCGCGACAGCCTACGAGCAGTACTTC	CSAIATAYEQYF	NA	NA	TRBV29-1	TRBJ2-7
TGCAGCGTTGGAGGGTACGACTACGAGCAGTACTTC	CSVGGYDYEQYF	NA	NA	TRBV29-1	TRBJ2-7
TGCAGCGTTTGGACCATCGCCTACAATGAGCAGTTCTTC	CSVWTIAYNEQFF	NA	NA	TRBV29-1	TRBJ2-1
TGTGCCAGCAGCAATCCGGGACAGAAATCCTATGGCTACACCTTC	CASSNPGQKSYGYTF	NA	TRBD1	TRBV7-9	TRBJ1-2
TGCAGCGTTGAGGAGACTAGCGGCTACGAGCAGTACTTC	CSVEETSGYEQYF	NA	TRBD2	TRBV29-1	TRBJ2-7
TGCAGCGTTGAGTGGAGAAAAGCTTTCTTT	CSVEWRKAFF	few	NA	TRBV29-1	TRBJ1-1
TGTGCCAGCAGACCCGGACAGCAAGCTAATGAAAAACTGTTTTTT	CASRPGQQANEKLFF	few	NA	TRBV2	TRBJ1-4
TGTGCCAGCGCAGTCTCGTATAGCAATCAGCCCCAGCATTTT	CASAVSYSNQPQHF	NA	NA	TRBV19	TRBJ1-5
TGCGCCAGCAGCTTGATGGGGATGAGAGATACGCAGTATTTT	CASSLMGMRDTQYF	NA	NA	TRBV5-1	TRBJ2-3
TGCGCCAGCAGCCAAGATAGCCAGGGGGCGTGGGAGACCCAGTACTTC	CASSQDSQGAWETQYF	NA	TRBD1	TRBV4-1	TRBJ2-5
TGCAGCGCCATCGGGGGCAACTCCTACGAGCAGTACTTC	CSAIGGNSYEQYF	few	NA	TRBV29-1	TRBJ2-7
TGTGCCACCGGAGGCGGCGGGAGATCGGAGACCCAGTACTTC	CATGGGGRSETQYF	NA	TRBD2	TRBV15	TRBJ2-5
TGTGCCAGCAGCCCCTCGGGCTCGGTGGAGACCCAGTACTTC	CASSPSGSVETQYF	NA	NA	TRBV7-9	TRBJ2-5
TGCAGCGTACTGGGTTCCTACAATGAGCAGTTCTTC	CSVLGSYNEQFF	NA	NA	TRBV29-1	TRBJ2-1